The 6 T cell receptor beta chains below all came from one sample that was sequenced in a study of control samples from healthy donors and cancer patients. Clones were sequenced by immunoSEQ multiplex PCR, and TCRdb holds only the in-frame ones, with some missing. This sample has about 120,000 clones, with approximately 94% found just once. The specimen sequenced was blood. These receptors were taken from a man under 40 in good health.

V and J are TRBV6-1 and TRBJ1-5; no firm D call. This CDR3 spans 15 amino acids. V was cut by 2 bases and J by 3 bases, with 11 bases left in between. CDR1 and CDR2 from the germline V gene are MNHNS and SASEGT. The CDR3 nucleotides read TGTGCCAGCAGTGAAAACCCGATCTCCAATCAGCCCCAGCATTTT. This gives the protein CASSENPISNQPQHF.

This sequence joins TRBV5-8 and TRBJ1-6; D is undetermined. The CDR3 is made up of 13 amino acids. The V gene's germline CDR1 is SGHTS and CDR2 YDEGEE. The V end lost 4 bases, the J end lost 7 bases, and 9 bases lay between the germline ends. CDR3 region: CASSRTTNSPLHF. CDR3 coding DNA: TGTGCCAGCAGCCGGACGACGAATTCACCCCTCCACTTT. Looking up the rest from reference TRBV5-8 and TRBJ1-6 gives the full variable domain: EAGVTQSPTHLIKTRGQQATLRCSPISGHTSVYWYQQALGLGLQFLLWYDEGEERNRGNFPPRFSGRQFPNYSSELNVNALELEDSALYLCASSRTTNSPLHFGNGTRLTVT.

The CDR3 DNA reads TGTGCCAGCAGCTATGTAGTCTCTGGAAACACCATATATTTT. It codes for CASSYVVSGNTIYF. V and J are TRBV7-9 and TRBJ1-3; D is ambiguous. Trimming removed 4 bases from V and 0 bases from J, with 7 bases in between. CDR1 is SEHNR, CDR2 FQNEAQ, per germline (reference sequence). The CDR3 consists of 14 residues. The whole variable domain, remainder taken from reference TRBV7-9 and TRBJ1-3, is DTGVSQNPRHKITKRGQNVTFRCDPISEHNRLYWYRQTLGQGPEFLTYFQNEAQLEKSRLLSDRFSAERPKGSFSTLEIQRTEQGDSAMYLCASSYVVSGNTIYFGEGSWLTVV.

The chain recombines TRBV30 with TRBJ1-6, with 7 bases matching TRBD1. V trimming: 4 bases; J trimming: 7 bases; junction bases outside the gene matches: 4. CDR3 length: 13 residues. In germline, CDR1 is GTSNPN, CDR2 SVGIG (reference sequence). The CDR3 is CAWTGTANSPLHF. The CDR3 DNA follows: TGTGCCTGGACCGGGACAGCCAATTCACCCCTCCACTTT. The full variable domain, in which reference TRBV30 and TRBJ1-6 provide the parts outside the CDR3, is SQTIHQWPATLVQPVGSPLSLECTVEGTSNPNLYWYRQAAGRGLQLLFYSVGIGQISSEVPQNLSASRPQDRQFILSSKKLLLSDSGFYLCAWTGTANSPLHFGNGTRLTVT.

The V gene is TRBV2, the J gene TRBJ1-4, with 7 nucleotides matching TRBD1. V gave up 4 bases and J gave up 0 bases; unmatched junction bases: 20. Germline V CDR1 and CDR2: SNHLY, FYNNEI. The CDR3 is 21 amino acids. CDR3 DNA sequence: TGTGCCAGCAGTGCGCGAAAAACCCCTGGGACAGCTAGAACAACTAATGAAAAACTGTTTTTT. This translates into CASSARKTPGTARTTNEKLFF.

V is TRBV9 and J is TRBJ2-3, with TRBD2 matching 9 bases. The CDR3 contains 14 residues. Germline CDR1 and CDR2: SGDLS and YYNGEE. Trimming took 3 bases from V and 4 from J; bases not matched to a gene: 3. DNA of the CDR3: TGTGCCAGCAGCGGCGGGGGGGCCTCAGATACGCAGTATTTT. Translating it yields CASSGGGASDTQYF.